This T cell receptor (beta chain) was recovered during a study of blood T cell repertoires in COVID-19. In the study overall: The United States, Italy and Spain supplied acute and convalescent COVID-19 samples.

Original data processing: By means of reference gene primer amplification, nucleated cell counts were estimated. The repertoire was sequenced with immunoSEQ multiplex PCR; TCRdb's copy has only in-frame clones and lacks some. V, J and clone size derive from that table, while D and trimming were established from the DNA sequence. This table holds approximately 89,000 clones, nearly 95% found once. The CDR3 runs 13 residues. Trimming removed 8 bases at V and 3 bases at J, with 12 bases between. CDR1 and CDR2 from the germline V gene are LNHDA and SQIVND (reference sequence). The source of this sequence is a human donor with active COVID-19. The donor label of this sample is uncertain. V usage is TRBV19 and J usage is TRBJ2-3; no clear D. Material: peripheral blood. CDR3 sequence: CASAPGGTDTQYF. CDR3 nucleotides: TGTGCCAGTGCCCCAGGTGGTACAGATACGCAGTATTTT.